Following are 14 T cell receptor beta chains from one sample sequenced in a study of T-cell memory formation after mild COVID-19. Each CDR3 protein is one row after TCRdb ran MiXCR on the 5' RACE reads. The repertoire has fewer than 50,000 distinct CDR3 sequences, more than 10% of them found once; the top ten carry around 25%. The sample was PBMCs or a T cell subset sorted from them (not recorded which). All receptors derive from a man aged 18 to 29 who had mild COVID-19 (a few samples of this study predate the infection). Cell type and time point are not known.

This clonotype was seen only a few times. This chain joins TRBV6-6 and TRBJ1-1; D not certain. The CDR3 consists of 12 residues. V was pared by 5 bases and J by 2 bases, with 6 bases between. Looked up from germline, CDR1 is MNHNY and CDR2 is SVGAGI (reference sequence). CDR3 sequence: CASSVDNTEAFF. CDR3 in DNA: TGTGCCAGCAGTGTCGATAACACTGAAGCTTTCTTT.

J is TRBJ2-3 and V is TRBV6-2 or TRBV6-3; 13 positions agree with TRBD2. V lost 6 bases, J lost 4 bases, and 7 bases stayed unmatched. There are 16 residues in the CDR3. Germline loops: CDR1 MNHEY, CDR2 SVGEGT. CDR3 in amino acids: CASSKWTSGGADTQYF. CDR3 coding DNA: TGTGCCAGCAGCAAATGGACTAGCGGGGGTGCAGATACGCAGTATTTT.

The V gene is TRBV23-1, the J gene TRBJ1-4; D uncertain. TRBV23-1 is an ORF, with its function uncertain. With 5 bases removed from V and 8 bases from J, the gap between germline ends came to 0 bases. This CDR3 is built from 9 residues. The CDR3 DNA reads as TGCGCCAGCAGTGAAAAACTGTTTTTT. Translation gives CASSEKLFF.

This clonotype occurred a few times. This sequence joins TRBV20-1 and TRBJ1-2, with D maybe TRBD1 (6 bases). From germline, CDR1 is DFQATT and CDR2 SNEGSKA (reference sequence). This CDR3 is 13 amino acids long. V was pared by 6 bases and J by 6 bases, with 17 bases between. The CDR3 protein is CSASTGLADGYTF. The CDR3 DNA reads TGCAGTGCATCCACAGGGTTGGCGGATGGCTACACCTTC.

The chain uses TRBV6-2 or TRBV6-3 and TRBJ2-7; 9 nucleotides match TRBD2. This CDR3 is 15 amino acids long. Germline values: CDR1 MNHEY, CDR2 SVGEGT. The junction had 4 bases not matched to a gene; V was cut back by 0 bases and J by 4 bases. In DNA form, the CDR3 reads TGTGCCAGCAGTTACTCCGGGACTAGCATTTACGAGCAGTACTTC. This codes for CASSYSGTSIYEQYF.

This clonotype was observed a handful of times. Here the CDR3 reads CASSQRLYNEQFF. CDR3 DNA: TGTGCCAGCAGCCAAAGGTTGTACAATGAGCAGTTCTTC. The V gene is TRBV3-1, the J gene TRBJ2-1; D remains unclear. The CDR3 consists of 13 residues. The V gene's germline CDR1 is LGHDT and CDR2 YNNKEL (reference sequence). The V end was cut by 2 bases, the J end by 4 bases, with 6 bases between.

This clonotype was counted once. The chain employs TRBV2 and TRBJ1-1; D unresolved. V lost 4 bases to trimming and J lost 3 bases, with 9 bases between them. The CDR3 length is 13 residues. Germline V gives CDR1 SNHLY, CDR2 FYNNEI. This CDR3 is CASSGFGDTEAFF. The CDR3 nucleotides are TGTGCCAGCAGTGGCTTTGGGGACACTGAAGCTTTCTTT. The entire variable domain, with the rest obtained from reference TRBV2 and TRBJ1-1, is as follows: EPEVTQTPSHQVTQMGQEVILRCVPISNHLYFYWYRQILGQKVEFLVSFYNNEISEKSEIFDDQFSVERPDGSNFTLKIRSTKLEDSAMYFCASSGFGDTEAFFGQGTRLTVV.

This chain joins TRBV7-3 and TRBJ2-3, with D perhaps given as TRBD1 or TRBD2 (5 bases each). The germline V and J ends were trimmed by 2 bases and 2 bases, with 8 bases remaining between them. This CDR3 is built from 14 residues. Germline CDR1 and CDR2: SGHTA and FQGTGA. CDR3 sequence: CASSLGDDTDTQYF. In nucleotides, the CDR3 is TGTGCCAGCAGCTTAGGGGACGACACAGATACGCAGTATTTT.

A few counts support this clonotype. The chain combines TRBV12-5 with TRBJ2-2, with 10 positions matching TRBD2. The CDR3 sequence is 18 residues long. Germline V gene lookup returns CDR1 LGHNT and CDR2 FRNRAP. With V trimmed by 1 base and J by 1 base, 6 bases remained unmatched. Here the CDR3 reads CASGLALAGAWNTGELFF. In nucleotides, the CDR3 is TGTGCTAGTGGTTTGGCCCTAGCGGGGGCCTGGAACACCGGGGAGCTGTTTTTT.

This clonotype was seen a few times. The genes are TRBV27 and TRBJ1-6, with 7 bases fitting TRBD1. The CDR3 sequence is 14 residues long. CDR1 is MNHEY, CDR2 SMNVEV, per germline (reference sequence). The trim removed 5 bases at V and 9 bases at J, leaving 7 bases unmatched. For the CDR3, the DNA is TGTGCCAGCAGTCCAACAGGGGCGATTTCACCCCTCCACTTT. Translating gives CASSPTGAISPLHF.

This chain uses TRBV2 with TRBJ2-7, with 11 bases identical to TRBD2. V trimming: 6 bases; J trimming: 4 bases; junction bases outside the gene matches: 5. Germline V gene lookup returns CDR1 SNHLY and CDR2 FYNNEI. CDR3 length equals 14 residues. The CDR3 region has the DNA TGTGCCAGCAGACCTACTAGCGGGGGTTACGAGCAGTACTTC. This codes for CASRPTSGGYEQYF.

J is TRBJ2-7 and V is TRBV2; 9 nucleotides align to TRBD2. The germline gives CDR1 SNHLY, CDR2 FYNNEI. This CDR3 has 14 residues. Germline trimming cut 5 bases from V and 8 bases from J; bases unmatched to any gene: 10. In DNA, the CDR3 is TGTGCCAGCAGTTCGGCAGCGGGGGGCACCAAGCAGTACTTC. It translates to CASSSAAGGTKQYF.

This clonotype has more than one count but fewer than ten. This rearrangement joins TRBV7-2 to TRBJ2-5; D is undetermined. In germline, CDR1 is SGHTA, CDR2 FQGNSA. Trimming left V 5 bases short and J 1 base short, with 11 bases between. The CDR3 has 14 amino acids. The CDR3: CASSRGRVQETQYF. CDR3 coding DNA: TGTGCCAGCAGCCGTGGACGGGTCCAAGAGACCCAGTACTTC.

The CDR3 bases are TGTGCCAGCAGTCTCTTCGGGGGTAACTACGAGCAGTACGTC. Its protein product is CASSLFGGNYEQYV. The V and J genes are TRBV28 and TRBJ2-7, with a weak D call TRBD2 (6 bases). Per the germline V gene, CDR1 is MDHEN and CDR2 is SYDVKM. The CDR3 runs to 14 residues. Trimming cost V 5 bases and J 3 bases, with 14 bases left between them.